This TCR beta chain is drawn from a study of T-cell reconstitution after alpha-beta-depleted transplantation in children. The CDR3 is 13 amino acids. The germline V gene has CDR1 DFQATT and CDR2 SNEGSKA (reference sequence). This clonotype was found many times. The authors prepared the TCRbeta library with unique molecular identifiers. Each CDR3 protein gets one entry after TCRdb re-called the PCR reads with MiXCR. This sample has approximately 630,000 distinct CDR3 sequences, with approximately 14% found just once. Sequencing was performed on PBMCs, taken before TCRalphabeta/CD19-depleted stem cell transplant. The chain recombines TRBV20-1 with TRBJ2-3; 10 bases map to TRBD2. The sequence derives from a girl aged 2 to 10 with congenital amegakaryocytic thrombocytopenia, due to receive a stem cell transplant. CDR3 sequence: CRAVLAGTDTQYF. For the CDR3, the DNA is TGCAGAGCGGTACTAGCGGGAACAGATACGCAGTATTTT.